These 28 T cell receptor beta chains were sequenced from one sample in a study of blood T cell repertoires in COVID-19. Only in-frame clones appear in the TCRdb table, and some are missing; sequencing was by immunoSEQ multiplex PCR. The table lists about 70,000 clones, 70% to 80% of them singletons. The sequenced material came from peripheral blood. These receptors were taken from a human donor in a cohort sampled during active COVID-19.

V usage is TRBV6-2 or TRBV6-3 and J usage is TRBJ2-7; TRBD2 is a possible D gene (5 bases). The V gene lost 5 bases and the J gene lost 2 bases, with 10 bases spanning the gap. Germline assignment: CDR1 MNHEY and CDR2 SVGEGT. CDR3 size: 13 residues. CDR3 DNA: TGTGCCAGCAGTGGAGGATTAACCTACGAGCAGTACTTC. This translates into CASSGGLTYEQYF.

CDR3: CASSQGVAHSTDTQYF. The CDR3 region has the DNA TGCGCCAGCAGCCAAGGGGTAGCGCATAGCACAGATACGCAGTATTTT. This rearrangement joins TRBV4-3 to TRBJ2-3; D perhaps matches TRBD2 (5 bases). The germline CDR1 and CDR2 sequences are LGHNA and YSLEER. The CDR3 contains 16 residues. The V end was cut by 1 base, the J end by 0 bases, with 11 bases between.

In its sample, this clone was seen a few times. The chain has TRBV28 and TRBJ1-1; a weak D match, TRBD1 (5 bases). The germline V and J ends were trimmed by 6 bases and 5 bases, with 19 bases remaining between them. The CDR3 loop spans 15 amino acids. The V gene's germline CDR1 is MDHEN and CDR2 SYDVKM. As DNA, the CDR3 is TGTGCCAGCAGATCCCTTTTGATCGGGGGAACTGAAGCTTTCTTT. This encodes CASRSLLIGGTEAFF.

The chain is built from TRBV5-1 and TRBJ2-1; 10 nucleotides agree with TRBD2. Germline CDR1 reads SGHRS; CDR2 reads YFSETQ. This CDR3 region has 16 residues. Trimming removed 0 bases from V and 9 bases from J; junction bases left unmatched: 9. DNA for the CDR3: TGCGCCAGCAGCTTGGGGATAGCGGGAGGTCGAGGTGAGCAGTTCTTC. Translation: CASSLGIAGGRGEQFF.

This rearrangement joins TRBV5-5 to TRBJ2-3; 13 nucleotides line up with TRBD2. Looked up from germline, CDR1 is SGHKS and CDR2 is YYEKEE (reference sequence). V shed 2 bases, J shed 4 bases, and the junction held 4 bases outside the gene matches. This CDR3 has 16 residues. The CDR3 loop is CASSLLAGGPADTQYF. CDR3 sequence (DNA): TGTGCCAGCAGCTTACTAGCGGGAGGGCCCGCAGATACGCAGTATTTT. The whole variable domain, filled in from reference TRBV5-5 and TRBJ2-3, reads DAGVTQSPTHLIKTRGQQVTLRCSPISGHKSVSWYQQVLGQGPQFIFQYYEKEERGRGNFPDRFSARQFPNYSSELNVNALLLGDSALYLCASSLLAGGPADTQYFGPGTRLTVL.

J is TRBJ2-2 and V is TRBV9; possibly TRBD2 for D (6 bases). Trimming left V 7 bases short and J 2 bases short, with 9 bases between. The CDR3 spans 13 residues. Germline V gene data show CDR1 as SGDLS and CDR2 as YYNGEE. This CDR3 reads CASRDFNTGELFF. The CDR3 region has the DNA TGTGCCAGCCGGGACTTTAACACCGGGGAGCTGTTTTTT.

This chain joins TRBV19 and TRBJ2-7; 8 bases agree with TRBD2. With V trimmed by 8 bases and J by 0 bases, 12 bases remained unmatched. This CDR3 is 16 amino acids long. Germline CDR1 LNHDA, CDR2 SQIVND (reference sequence). The CDR3 sequence: CASGRGGTSGSYEQYF. DNA for the CDR3: TGTGCCAGTGGAAGGGGCGGGACTAGTGGCTCCTACGAGCAGTACTTC. Full variable domain (remainder filled in from reference TRBV19 and TRBJ2-7): DGGITQSPKYLFRKEGQNVTLSCEQNLNHDAMYWYRQDPGQGLRLIYYSQIVNDFQKGDIAEGYSVSREKKESFPLTVTSAQKNPTAFYLCASGRGGTSGSYEQYFGPGTRLTVT.

This sequence joins TRBV5-5 and TRBJ1-6, with 10 bases lining up with TRBD1. Looked up from germline, CDR1 is SGHKS and CDR2 is YYEKEE (reference sequence). With V trimmed by 4 bases and J by 5 bases, 6 bases remained unmatched. This CDR3 region has 16 residues. CDR3 bases: TGTGCCAGCAGCCGGCCCGGGACAGGGGATAATTCACCCCTCCACTTT. Protein product: CASSRPGTGDNSPLHF.

The J gene is TRBJ2-3, the V gene TRBV4-3, with TRBD2 matching 11 bases. CDR3 length: 15 amino acids. Germline-derived CDR1 and CDR2 are LGHNA and YSLEER. V was pared by 4 bases and J by 2 bases, with 2 bases of the junction left unmatched. The CDR3 sequence: CASSLSGRDTDTQYF. The CDR3, as DNA: TGCGCCAGCAGCCTTAGCGGGAGGGACACAGATACGCAGTATTTT.

This clone showed up just a few times. The CDR3 coding sequence is TGTGCCAGCAGTCTCACGCAAGCGGGACCGGTGGTCTATGGCTACACCTTC. Encoded protein: CASSLTQAGPVVYGYTF. The rearrangement uses TRBV27 and TRBJ1-2, with D perhaps matching TRBD1 (5 bases). The length of the CDR3 is 17 residues. CDR1 and CDR2 from the germline V gene are MNHEY and SMNVEV (reference sequence). Trimming took 5 bases from V and 4 from J, leaving 23 bases between them.

The rearrangement links TRBV3-1 (or the pseudogene TRBV3-2) to TRBJ1-2, with 7 bases lining up with TRBD1. With V trimmed by 0 bases and J by 8 bases, 6 bases remained unmatched. The CDR3 has 14 residues. Looked up from germline, CDR1 is LGHDT and CDR2 is YNNKEL (reference sequence). The CDR3 protein is CASSQEVQGVGYTF. The CDR3 coding sequence is TGTGCCAGCAGCCAAGAGGTCCAGGGGGTCGGCTACACCTTC.

V and J are TRBV18 and TRBJ2-5; perhaps TRBD2 as D (6 bases). Per the germline V gene, CDR1 is KGHSH and CDR2 is LQKENI. V was pared by 2 bases and J by 4 bases, with 11 bases between. This CDR3 contains 14 residues. CDR3 in DNA: TGTGCCAGCTCACCAGGCGGCGGGGTAGAGACCCAGTACTTC. As protein: CASSPGGGVETQYF. The entire variable domain, with the rest obtained from reference TRBV18 and TRBJ2-5, is as follows: NAGVMQNPRHLVRRRGQEARLRCSPMKGHSHVYWYRQLPEEGLKFMVYLQKENIIDESGMPKERFSAEFPKEGPSILRIQQVVRGDSAAYFCASSPGGGVETQYFGPGTRLLVL.

The chain joins TRBV18 to TRBJ2-2, with 9 bases fitting TRBD2. Germline lookup yields CDR1 KGHSH and CDR2 LQKENI. J gave up 1 base and V 2 bases, and 2 bases lay outside the gene matches. CDR3 size: 16 residues. CDR3 sequence reads: CASSPSTSGNTGELFF. The CDR3 DNA reads TGTGCCAGCTCACCATCGACTAGCGGGAACACCGGGGAGCTGTTTTTT.

This clone was picked up a small number of times. The rearrangement joins TRBV4-2 to TRBJ2-5; no clear D gene. The CDR3 runs 13 residues. Germline CDR1 is LGHNA and CDR2 is YNFKEQ. V shed 0 bases and J shed 5 bases, with 7 bases lying between them. The CDR3 DNA reads as TGTGCCAGCAGCCAAGACACCGGGGAGACCCAGTACTTC. Its translation is CASSQDTGETQYF.

The chain is built from TRBV5-4 and TRBJ2-2; TRBD1 is a possible D gene (6 bases). Germline assignment: CDR1 SGHNT and CDR2 YYREEE (reference sequence). This CDR3 is built from 15 residues. The germline V and J ends were trimmed by 0 bases and 5 bases, with 11 bases remaining between them. The CDR3 DNA sequence: TGTGCCAGCAGCTTGGACAGGGTTGGGACCGGGGAGCTGTTTTTT. Translated: CASSLDRVGTGELFF.

The chain uses TRBV11-2 and TRBJ2-3; D may be TRBD2 (6 bases). Trimming removed 5 bases from V and 2 bases from J, with 11 bases in between. CDR3 size: 14 residues. CDR1 and CDR2 from the germline V gene are SGHAT and FQNNGV. In DNA form, the CDR3 reads TGTGCCAGCAGCCCGGGACTTGACACAGATACGCAGTATTTT. It yields the protein CASSPGLDTDTQYF.

CDR3 bases: TGTGCCAGCTCACCATCGGGGTTGGGCGGTTTTAGGGAGCAGTACTTC. This sequence encodes CASSPSGLGGFREQYF. This chain connects TRBV18 to TRBJ2-7, with TRBD2 as a possible D gene (5 bases). The CDR3 is made up of 16 amino acids. V lost 2 bases, J lost 7 bases, and 21 bases lay in between. Germline lookup yields CDR1 KGHSH and CDR2 LQKENI.

This chain uses TRBV4-1 with TRBJ1-2; 8 bases line up with TRBD1. The CDR3 extends over 13 amino acids. Germline loops: CDR1 MGHRA, CDR2 YSYEKL. With 3 bases clipped from V and 7 bases from J, the junction kept 4 bases outside the gene matches. CDR3: CASSQDRVGGYTF. The DNA of the CDR3 is TGCGCCAGCAGCCAGGACAGGGTGGGTGGCTACACCTTC.

This clone appeared a few times. V gene TRBV9 combines with J gene TRBJ1-3; D perhaps matches TRBD1 (6 bases). The CDR3 has 16 residues. CDR1 is SGDLS, CDR2 YYNGEE, per germline. V was cut by 3 bases and J by 0 bases, with 13 bases left in between. The CDR3 region is CASSGRTAHSGNTIYF. The CDR3 DNA follows: TGTGCCAGCAGCGGACGGACAGCGCACTCTGGAAACACCATATATTTT.

This clone showed up just a few times. V and J are TRBV6-5 and TRBJ1-2; 8 nucleotides agree with TRBD1. This CDR3 region has 14 residues. CDR1 and CDR2 from the germline V gene are MNHEY and SVGAGI. V lost 2 bases, J lost 7 bases, and 6 bases stayed unmatched. The CDR3 spells CASSYLTRGLGYTF. CDR3 nucleotide sequence: TGTGCCAGCAGTTACCTTACCAGGGGGCTTGGCTACACCTTC.

This chain links TRBV7-9 with TRBJ2-7, with TRBD1 as a possible D gene (5 bases). The V and J ends lost 5 bases and 7 bases respectively, with 15 bases between them. This CDR3 is 13 amino acids long. Germline V CDR1 and CDR2: SEHNR, FQNEAQ (reference sequence). CDR3 sequence reads: CASSPQGQREQYF. The CDR3 region has the DNA TGTGCCAGCAGCCCCCAGGGTCAACGGGAGCAGTACTTC.

By its share, this clone is medium-sized. The chain links TRBV7-8 to TRBJ1-1; tentative D call: TRBD1 (5 bases). The CDR3 runs to 13 residues. Trimming stripped 3 bases from V and 6 bases from J, with 11 bases between. Per germline, CDR1 SGHVS and CDR2 FQNEAQ. CDR3 sequence reads: CASSFPGRAEAFF. In DNA form, the CDR3 reads TGTGCCAGCAGCTTCCCAGGCAGGGCTGAAGCTTTCTTT.

The chain couples TRBV24-1 to TRBJ2-3, with TRBD1 matching 8 bases. V lost 5 bases, J lost 2 bases, and 8 bases stayed unmatched. CDR3 length: 16 amino acids. Looked up from germline, CDR1 is KGHDR and CDR2 is SFDVKD. The CDR3 DNA follows: TGTGCCACCAGTGGCCGACAGGGGACCGTCACAGATACGCAGTATTTT. Protein product: CATSGRQGTVTDTQYF.

The chain joins TRBV5-4 to TRBJ2-7, with TRBD2 identical over 14 bases. CDR3 size: 16 residues. CDR1 is SGHNT and CDR2 is YYREEE in the germline V gene (reference sequence). With 3 bases clipped from V and 7 bases from J, the junction kept 9 bases outside the gene matches. This CDR3 reads CASSSPGLAGGIEQYF. The CDR3 nucleotides read TGTGCCAGCAGCTCTCCAGGACTAGCGGGAGGAATAGAGCAGTACTTC.

This chain uses TRBV23-1 with TRBJ1-5, with D unresolved. TRBV23-1 is recorded as an ORF, its role being uncertain. V was pared by 2 bases and J by 1 base, with 6 bases between. This CDR3 contains 14 residues. CDR3 nucleotide sequence: TGCGCCAGCAGTCAAACCGGGAGCAATCAGCCCCAGCATTTT. It is translated as CASSQTGSNQPQHF.

The CDR3 loop reads CASTDRGGETQYF. CDR3 bases: TGTGCCAGCACGGACAGGGGTGGCGAGACCCAGTACTTC. The chain joins TRBV9 to TRBJ2-5, with 9 bases fitting TRBD1. V lost 6 bases to trimming and J lost 5 bases; unmatched junction nucleotides: 5. Germline V gene sequence: CDR1 SGDLS, CDR2 YYNGEE. The CDR3 contains 13 residues.

This clone appeared a few times. V and J are TRBV7-8 and TRBJ1-2; TRBD1 matches at 8 bases. CDR1 is SGHVS and CDR2 is FQNEAQ in the germline V gene. V was clipped by 5 bases and J by 4 bases; unmatched bases: 9. This CDR3 is built from 15 residues. CDR3 in amino acids: CASSTAGQGFYGYTF. The CDR3 DNA is TGTGCCAGCAGCACCGCCGGACAGGGATTCTATGGCTACACCTTC.

The CDR3 reads CAIDRAQETQYF. CDR3 bases: TGCGCCATCGACAGGGCGCAAGAGACCCAGTACTTC. This sequence joins TRBV10-1 and TRBJ2-5; 7 bases are a match to TRBD1. J was trimmed by 2 bases and V by 10 bases; bases with no gene match: 4. From germline, CDR1 is WNHNN and CDR2 SYGVQD (reference sequence). The CDR3 sequence is 12 residues long.